The rows below give T cell receptor beta chains drawn from one sample of a study of blood T cell repertoires in COVID-19. TCRdb's copy holds only in-frame clones and misses some; the assay was immunoSEQ multiplex PCR. Seen here are approximately 300,000 clones, around 89% observed once, and the top ten hold under 8%. The sample taken for sequencing was peripheral blood. These TCRs come from a man between 18 and 35 years old who had recovered from COVID-19. Each CDR3 is given with its conserved first and last residue. Each record gives: V gene, D gene, J gene, clone size, CDR3 DNA, CDR3 protein. The D gene is left open where the match is weak. Where a row states a size, it is once, few, many or the class of an expanded clone; other rows omit it.

TRBV14	TRBD2	TRBJ2-3	-	TGTGCCAGCAGCCAAGTTCCCGGGAGGACGCAGTATTTT	CASSQVPGRTQYF
TRBV5-1	TRBD1	TRBJ2-2	-	TGCGCCAGCAGCTCAGGGGGATACACCGGGGAGCTGTTTTTT	CASSSGGYTGELFF
TRBV7-8	TRBD2	TRBJ2-2	-	TGTGCCAGCAGCTTACTAGCGGGAGGAACCGGGGAGCTGTTTTTT	CASSLLAGGTGELFF
TRBV9	TRBD1	TRBJ2-2	-	TGTGCCAGCAGCTCAAACACAGGGGCCCCGAACACCGGGGAGCTGTTTTTT	CASSSNTGAPNTGELFF
TRBV11-3	-	TRBJ1-1	-	TGTGCCAGCAGCTCAGGGGACGTAGGCGCTGAAGCTTTCTTT	CASSSGDVGAEAFF
TRBV5-1	-	TRBJ1-1	-	TGCGCCAGCAGCACCACAGGAAACACTGAAGCTTTCTTT	CASSTTGNTEAFF
TRBV6-5	-	TRBJ1-1	-	TGTGCCAGCAGTTTATCGCCCGGGGCTGAAGCTTTCTTT	CASSLSPGAEAFF
TRBV6-5	-	TRBJ1-1	-	TGTGCCAGCAGCAACCGGGGAGCTGAAGCTTTCTTT	CASSNRGAEAFF
TRBV6-1	-	TRBJ2-7	-	TGTGCCAGCAGTGAAGCTAGGGACACCTTCTACGAGCAGTACTTC	CASSEARDTFYEQYF
TRBV27	-	TRBJ2-3	-	TGTGCCAGCAGTAGCACCGGGGGCACAGATACGCAGTATTTT	CASSSTGGTDTQYF
TRBV19	-	TRBJ1-2	-	TGTGCCAGTAGTATCCACAGGGATAACTATGGCTACACCTTC	CASSIHRDNYGYTF
TRBV7-3	TRBD2	TRBJ2-1	-	TGTGCCAGCAGCCCCCACGGCGGGAGTAACGATGAGCAGTTCTTC	CASSPHGGSNDEQFF
TRBV18	TRBD1	TRBJ2-7	once	TGTGCCAGCTCACCAGGGACAGGTAAATACGAGCAGTACTTC	CASSPGTGKYEQYF
TRBV24-1	TRBD1	TRBJ1-2	-	TGTGCCACCAGTGACCCCTCCGGGACAGGTAGAGCTAACTATGGCTACACCTTC	CATSDPSGTGRANYGYTF
TRBV7-9	TRBD2	TRBJ2-7	-	TGTGCCAGCAGCAATAGCGGGAGCTCCTACGAGCAGTACTTC	CASSNSGSSYEQYF
TRBV3-1/TRBV3-2	TRBD2	TRBJ2-5	once	TGTGCCAGCAGCCTAGGTACGGGGGGGCGTCAAGAGACCCAGTACTTC	CASSLGTGGRQETQYF
TRBV7-2	TRBD1	TRBJ1-2	-	TGTGCCAGCAGCTTAGCCCTCGACAGGGCGGCTAACTATGGCTACACCTTC	CASSLALDRAANYGYTF
TRBV7-9	TRBD1	TRBJ2-1	-	TGTGCCAGCAGCGAGACCGGGACAGGGGTCGATGAGCAGTTCTTC	CASSETGTGVDEQFF
TRBV19	TRBD1	TRBJ1-1	many	TGTGCCAGTCGAAAGGAGGGACAGCCGAACACTGAAGCTTTCTTT	CASRKEGQPNTEAFF
TRBV19	-	TRBJ1-2	-	TGTGCCAGTAGTATACCCACAGGGAGCGGCTACACCTTC	CASSIPTGSGYTF
TRBV5-1	-	TRBJ1-2	-	TGCGCCAGCAGCTTGGGTCGGTCGGGGAGTGATGGCTACACCTTC	CASSLGRSGSDGYTF
TRBV11-2	TRBD1	TRBJ1-2	-	TGTGCCAGCAGCTTGTCAGGGGGCGGCTACACCTTC	CASSLSGGGYTF